The TCR beta chain described here comes from a study of T cell responses to AZD1222 COVID-19 vaccine. Study-wide findings and caveats: The donor group comprised mostly white British people and more females; the analysis possibly underestimated clonal diversity. In all cases, repertoires were sampled only after the peak T cell response.

On this clone: Its antigen remains unidentified.

Per the germline V gene, CDR1 is MDHEN and CDR2 is SYDVKM. The ends lost 2 bases at V and 3 bases at J; junction bases unmatched: 5. The CDR3 is 16 residues long. The repertoire was sequenced with immunoSEQ multiplex PCR; TCRdb's copy has only in-frame clones and lacks some. The table lists some 200,000 clones, approximately 90% of them singletons, with around 26% in the top ten. Sample: peripheral blood, taken 28 days after the second AZD1222 dose. This clonotype was sampled from an adult who received the AZD1222 COVID-19 vaccine. The rearrangement uses TRBV28 and TRBJ2-2, with TRBD2 matching over 8 bases. The CDR3 DNA reads TGTGCCAGCAGTTTAATTCTAGCGGGCTACACCGGGGAGCTGTTTTTT. It yields the protein CASSLILAGYTGELFF.